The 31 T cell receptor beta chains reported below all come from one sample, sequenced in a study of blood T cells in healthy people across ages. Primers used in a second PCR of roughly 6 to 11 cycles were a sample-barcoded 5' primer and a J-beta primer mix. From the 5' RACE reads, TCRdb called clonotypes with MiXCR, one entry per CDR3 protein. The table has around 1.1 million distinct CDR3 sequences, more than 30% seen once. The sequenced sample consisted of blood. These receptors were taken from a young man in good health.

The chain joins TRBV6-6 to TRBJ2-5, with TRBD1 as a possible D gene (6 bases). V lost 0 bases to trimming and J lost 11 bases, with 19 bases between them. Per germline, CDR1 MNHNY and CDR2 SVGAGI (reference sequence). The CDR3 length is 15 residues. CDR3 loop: CASSYSMQGWNEQYF. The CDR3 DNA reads TGTGCCAGCAGTTACTCGATGCAGGGGTGGAATGAGCAGTACTTC.

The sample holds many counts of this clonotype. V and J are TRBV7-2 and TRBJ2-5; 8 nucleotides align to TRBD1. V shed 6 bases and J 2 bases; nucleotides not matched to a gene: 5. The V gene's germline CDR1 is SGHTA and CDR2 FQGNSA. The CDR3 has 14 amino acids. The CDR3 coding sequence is TGTGCCAGCAGTCACGGGACAGGACAAGAGACCCAGTACTTC. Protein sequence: CASSHGTGQETQYF.

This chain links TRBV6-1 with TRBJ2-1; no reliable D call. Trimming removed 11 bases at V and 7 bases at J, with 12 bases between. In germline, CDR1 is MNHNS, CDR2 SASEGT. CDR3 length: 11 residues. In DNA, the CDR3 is TGTGCCGCGGCCCAAATAAATGAGCAGTTCTTC. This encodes CAAAQINEQFF.

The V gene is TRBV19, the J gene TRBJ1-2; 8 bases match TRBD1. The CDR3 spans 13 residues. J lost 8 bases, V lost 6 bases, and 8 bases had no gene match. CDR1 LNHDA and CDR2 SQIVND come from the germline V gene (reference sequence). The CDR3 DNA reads TGTGCCAGTAGGAGAACAGGGGGAAGCGGCTACACCTTC. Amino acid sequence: CASRRTGGSGYTF. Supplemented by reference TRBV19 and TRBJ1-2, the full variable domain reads DGGITQSPKYLFRKEGQNVTLSCEQNLNHDAMYWYRQDPGQGLRLIYYSQIVNDFQKGDIAEGYSVSREKKESFPLTVTSAQKNPTAFYLCASRRTGGSGYTFGSGTRLTVV.

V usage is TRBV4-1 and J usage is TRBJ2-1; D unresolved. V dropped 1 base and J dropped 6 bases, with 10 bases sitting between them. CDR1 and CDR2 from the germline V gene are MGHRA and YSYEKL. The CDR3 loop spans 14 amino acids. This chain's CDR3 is CASSQGSLSNEQFF. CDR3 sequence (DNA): TGCGCCAGCAGCCAAGGGTCCCTCTCCAATGAGCAGTTCTTC.

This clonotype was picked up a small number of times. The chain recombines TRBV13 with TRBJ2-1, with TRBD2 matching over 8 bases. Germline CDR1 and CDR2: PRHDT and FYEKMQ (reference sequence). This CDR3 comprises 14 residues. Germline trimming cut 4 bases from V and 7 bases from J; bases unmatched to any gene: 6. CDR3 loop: CASSSRPGGNEQFF. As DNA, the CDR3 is TGTGCCAGCAGCTCACGACCGGGAGGGAATGAGCAGTTCTTC.

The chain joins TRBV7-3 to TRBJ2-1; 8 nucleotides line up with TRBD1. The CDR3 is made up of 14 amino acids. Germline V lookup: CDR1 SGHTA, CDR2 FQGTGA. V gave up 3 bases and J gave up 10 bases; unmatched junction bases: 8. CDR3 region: CASSFFMAGGEQFF. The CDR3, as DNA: TGTGCCAGCAGCTTTTTTATGGCAGGGGGCGAGCAGTTCTTC.

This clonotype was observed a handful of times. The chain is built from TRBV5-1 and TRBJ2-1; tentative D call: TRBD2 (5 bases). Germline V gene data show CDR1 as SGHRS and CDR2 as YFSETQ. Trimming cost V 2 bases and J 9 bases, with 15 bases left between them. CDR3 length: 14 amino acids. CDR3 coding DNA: TGCGCCAGCAGCTTACTAGAATTTACAATTGAGCAGTTCTTC. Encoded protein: CASSLLEFTIEQFF.

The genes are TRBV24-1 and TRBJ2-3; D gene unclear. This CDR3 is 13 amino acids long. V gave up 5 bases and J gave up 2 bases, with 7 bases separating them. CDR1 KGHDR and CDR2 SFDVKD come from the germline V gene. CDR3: CATSAAITDTQYF. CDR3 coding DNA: TGTGCCACCAGTGCGGCGATCACAGATACGCAGTATTTT.

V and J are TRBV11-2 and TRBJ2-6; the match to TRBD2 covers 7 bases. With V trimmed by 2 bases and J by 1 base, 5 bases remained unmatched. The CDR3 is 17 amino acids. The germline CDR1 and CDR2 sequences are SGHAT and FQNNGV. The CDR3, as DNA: TGTGCCAGCAGCTTATCCAGCGGGGTATCTGGGGCCAACGTCCTGACTTTC. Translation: CASSLSSGVSGANVLTF.

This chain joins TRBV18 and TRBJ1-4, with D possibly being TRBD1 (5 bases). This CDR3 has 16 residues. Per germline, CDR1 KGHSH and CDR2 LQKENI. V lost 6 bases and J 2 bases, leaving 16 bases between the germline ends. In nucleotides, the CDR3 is TGTGCCAGCTCCCCCAGGGATGTGCGGACTAATGAAAAACTGTTTTTT. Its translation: CASSPRDVRTNEKLFF.

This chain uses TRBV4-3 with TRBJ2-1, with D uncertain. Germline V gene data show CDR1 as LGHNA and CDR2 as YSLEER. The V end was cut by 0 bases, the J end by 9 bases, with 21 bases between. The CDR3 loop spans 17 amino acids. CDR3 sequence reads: CASSQDLGSTRVGEQFF. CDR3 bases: TGCGCCAGCAGCCAAGATCTAGGTTCGACAAGGGTTGGTGAGCAGTTCTTC.

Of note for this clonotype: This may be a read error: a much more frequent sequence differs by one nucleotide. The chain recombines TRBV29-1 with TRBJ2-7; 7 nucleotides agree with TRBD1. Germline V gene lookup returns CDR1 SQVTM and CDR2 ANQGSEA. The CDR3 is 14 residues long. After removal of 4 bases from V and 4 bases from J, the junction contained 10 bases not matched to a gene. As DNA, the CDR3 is TGCAGCGTTGTTAGAGGGACAGACCAGTACGAGCAGTACTTC. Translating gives CSVVRGTDQYEQYF.

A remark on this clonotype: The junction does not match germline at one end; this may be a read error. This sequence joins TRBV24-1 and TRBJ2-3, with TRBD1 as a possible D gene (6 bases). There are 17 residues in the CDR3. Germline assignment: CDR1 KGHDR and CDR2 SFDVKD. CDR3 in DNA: TGTGCCGCCAGTGATGTTATAGGAGCAGGGGGCACAGATACGCAGTATTTT. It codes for CAASDVIGAGGTDTQYF.

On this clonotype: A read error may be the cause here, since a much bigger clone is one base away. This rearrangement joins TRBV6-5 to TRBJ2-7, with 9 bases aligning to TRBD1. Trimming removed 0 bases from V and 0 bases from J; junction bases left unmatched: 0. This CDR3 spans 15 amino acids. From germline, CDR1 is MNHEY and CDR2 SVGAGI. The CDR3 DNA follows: TGTGCCAGCAGTTACTCACAGGGGGCCTCCTACGAGCAGTACTTC. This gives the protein CASSYSQGASYEQYF.

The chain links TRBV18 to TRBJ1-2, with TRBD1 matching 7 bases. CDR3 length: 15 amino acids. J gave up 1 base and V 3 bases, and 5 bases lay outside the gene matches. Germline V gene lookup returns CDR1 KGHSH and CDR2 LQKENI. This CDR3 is CASSPAQGINYGYTF. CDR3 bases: TGTGCCAGCTCACCGGCACAGGGGATTAACTATGGCTACACCTTC.

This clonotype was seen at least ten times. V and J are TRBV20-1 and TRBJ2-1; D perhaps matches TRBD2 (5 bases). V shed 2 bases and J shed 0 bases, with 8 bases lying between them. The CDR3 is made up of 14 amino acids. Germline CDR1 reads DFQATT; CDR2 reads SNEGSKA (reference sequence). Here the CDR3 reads CSARRGSSYNEQFF. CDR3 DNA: TGCAGTGCTAGACGGGGTAGCTCCTACAATGAGCAGTTCTTC.

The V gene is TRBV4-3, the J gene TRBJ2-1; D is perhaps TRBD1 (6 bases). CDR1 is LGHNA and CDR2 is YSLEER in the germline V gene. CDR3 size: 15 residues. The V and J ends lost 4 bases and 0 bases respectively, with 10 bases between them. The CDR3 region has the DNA TGCGCCAGCAGCCTTCACAGGGCCTCCTACAATGAGCAGTTCTTC. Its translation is CASSLHRASYNEQFF.

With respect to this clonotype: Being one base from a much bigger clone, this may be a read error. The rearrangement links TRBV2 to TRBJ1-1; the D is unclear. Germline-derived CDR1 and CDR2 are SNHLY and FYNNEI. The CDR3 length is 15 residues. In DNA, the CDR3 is TGTACCAGCAGTAGAGAGGGCCGAGGGAACACTGAAGCTTTCTTT. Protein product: CTSSREGRGNTEAFF.

In DNA form, the CDR3 reads TGCGCCAGCAGTCCCTCAGGGTCGGGTCGGGTTTACGAGCAGTACTTC. Translated, it gives CASSPSGSGRVYEQYF. The chain combines TRBV5-1 with TRBJ2-7, with D perhaps TRBD1 (5 bases). V dropped 5 bases and J dropped 4 bases, with 22 bases sitting between them. The CDR3 is 16 amino acids. Germline CDR1 reads SGHRS; CDR2 reads YFSETQ.

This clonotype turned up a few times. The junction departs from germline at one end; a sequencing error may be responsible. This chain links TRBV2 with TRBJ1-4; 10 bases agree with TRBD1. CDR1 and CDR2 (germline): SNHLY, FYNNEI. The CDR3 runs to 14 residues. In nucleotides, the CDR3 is TGTGCCAGCAGCGAAGACAGGGGGCGCGGGAAACTGTTTTTT. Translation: CASSEDRGRGKLFF.

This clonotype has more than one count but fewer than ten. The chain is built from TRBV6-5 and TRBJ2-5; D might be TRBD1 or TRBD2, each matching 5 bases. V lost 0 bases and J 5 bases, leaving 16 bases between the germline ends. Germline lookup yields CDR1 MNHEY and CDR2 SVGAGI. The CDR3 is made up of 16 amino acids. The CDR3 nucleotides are TGTGCCAGCAGTTACTCCGCTGGGACCTCGCGTGAGACCCAGTACTTC. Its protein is CASSYSAGTSRETQYF.

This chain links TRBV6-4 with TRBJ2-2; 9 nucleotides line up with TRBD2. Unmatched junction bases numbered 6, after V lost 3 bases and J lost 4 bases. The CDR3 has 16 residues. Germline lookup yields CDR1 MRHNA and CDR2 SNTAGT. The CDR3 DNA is TGTGCCAGCAGTGAGATTAGCGGGGGCTCCACCGGGGAGCTGTTTTTT. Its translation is CASSEISGGSTGELFF.

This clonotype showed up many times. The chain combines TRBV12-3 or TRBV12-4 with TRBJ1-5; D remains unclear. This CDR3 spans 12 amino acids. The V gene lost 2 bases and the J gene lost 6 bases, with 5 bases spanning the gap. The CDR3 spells CASSLKPQPQHF. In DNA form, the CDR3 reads TGTGCCAGCAGTTTAAAGCCTCAGCCCCAGCATTTT.

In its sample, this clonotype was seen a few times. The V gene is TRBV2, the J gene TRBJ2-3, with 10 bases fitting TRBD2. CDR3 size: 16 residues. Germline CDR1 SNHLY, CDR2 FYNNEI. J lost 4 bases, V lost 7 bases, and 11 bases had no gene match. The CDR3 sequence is CASTETQRGGSDTQYF. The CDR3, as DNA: TGTGCCAGCACCGAAACACAGCGGGGGGGCTCAGATACGCAGTATTTT. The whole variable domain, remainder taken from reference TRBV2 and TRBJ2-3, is EPEVTQTPSHQVTQMGQEVILRCVPISNHLYFYWYRQILGQKVEFLVSFYNNEISEKSEIFDDQFSVERPDGSNFTLKIRSTKLEDSAMYFCASTETQRGGSDTQYFGPGTRLTVL.

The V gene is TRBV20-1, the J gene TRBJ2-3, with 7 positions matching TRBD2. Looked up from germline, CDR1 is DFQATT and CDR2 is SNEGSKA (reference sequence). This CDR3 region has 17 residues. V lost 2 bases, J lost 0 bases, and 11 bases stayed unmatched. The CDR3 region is CSARPLGGRPSTDTQYF. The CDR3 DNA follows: TGCAGTGCTAGACCCCTGGGAGGGAGGCCTAGCACAGATACGCAGTATTTT.

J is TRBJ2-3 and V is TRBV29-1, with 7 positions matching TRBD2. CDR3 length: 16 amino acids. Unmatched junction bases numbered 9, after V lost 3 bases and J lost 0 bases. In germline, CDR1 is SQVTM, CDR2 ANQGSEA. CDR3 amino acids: CSVDGGFPSSTDTQYF. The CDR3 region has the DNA TGCAGCGTTGACGGGGGGTTTCCGTCTAGCACAGATACGCAGTATTTT.

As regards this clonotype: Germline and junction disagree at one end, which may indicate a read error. CDR3 nucleotides: TGTGCCAGCAGACAAGGGCCTGAACCGGGACTGGACCCCACAGATACGCAGTATTTT. It is translated as CASRQGPEPGLDPTDTQYF. The gene calls are TRBV4-2 and TRBJ2-3, with D possibly matching TRBD2 (6 bases). The CDR3 is made up of 19 amino acids. CDR1 LGHNA and CDR2 YNFKEQ come from the germline V gene.

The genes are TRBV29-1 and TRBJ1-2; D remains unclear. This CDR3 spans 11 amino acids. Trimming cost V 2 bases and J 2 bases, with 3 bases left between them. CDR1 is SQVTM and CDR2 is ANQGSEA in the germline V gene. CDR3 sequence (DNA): TGCAGCGTTGAAAACAACTATGGCTACACCTTC. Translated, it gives CSVENNYGYTF.

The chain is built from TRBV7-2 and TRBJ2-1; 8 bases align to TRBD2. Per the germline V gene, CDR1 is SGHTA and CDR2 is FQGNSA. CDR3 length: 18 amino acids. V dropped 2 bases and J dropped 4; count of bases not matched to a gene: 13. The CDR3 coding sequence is TGTGCCAGCAGCTTAACGGGAGGAGGCGGGGGGATATACAATGAGCAGTTCTTC. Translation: CASSLTGGGGGIYNEQFF.

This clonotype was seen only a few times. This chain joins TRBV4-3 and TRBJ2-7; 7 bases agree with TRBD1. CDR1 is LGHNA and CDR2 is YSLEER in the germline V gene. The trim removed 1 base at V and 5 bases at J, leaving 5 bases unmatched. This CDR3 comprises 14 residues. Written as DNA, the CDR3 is TGCGCCAGCAGCCAAGTCCCCACAGGGGACGAGCAGTACTTC. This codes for CASSQVPTGDEQYF.